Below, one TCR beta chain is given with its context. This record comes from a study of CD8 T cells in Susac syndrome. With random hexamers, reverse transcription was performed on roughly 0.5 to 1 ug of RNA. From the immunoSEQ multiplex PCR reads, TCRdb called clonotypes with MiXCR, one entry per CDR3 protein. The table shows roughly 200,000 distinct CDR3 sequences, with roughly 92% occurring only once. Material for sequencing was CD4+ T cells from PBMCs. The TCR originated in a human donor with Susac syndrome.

CDR3 nucleotide sequence: TGTGCCAGCACCAGGACAGGTTCGGCCTACGAGCAGTACTTC. Translating it yields CASTRTGSAYEQYF. The chain carries TRBV12-3 or TRBV12-4 and TRBJ2-7, with 7 bases identical to TRBD1. This CDR3 comprises 14 residues. Germline trimming cut 7 bases from V and 2 bases from J; bases unmatched to any gene: 8.